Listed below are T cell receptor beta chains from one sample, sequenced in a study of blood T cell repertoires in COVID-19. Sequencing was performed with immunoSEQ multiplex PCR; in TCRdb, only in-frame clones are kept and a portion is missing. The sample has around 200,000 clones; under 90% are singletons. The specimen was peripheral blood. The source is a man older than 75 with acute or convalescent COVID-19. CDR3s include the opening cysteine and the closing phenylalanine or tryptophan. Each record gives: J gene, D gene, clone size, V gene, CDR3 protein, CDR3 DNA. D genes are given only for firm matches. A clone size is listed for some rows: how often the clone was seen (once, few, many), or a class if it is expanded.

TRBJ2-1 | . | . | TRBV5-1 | CASSLRGGGLDEQFF | TGCGCCAGCAGCTTGAGAGGGGGAGGGTTGGATGAGCAGTTCTTC
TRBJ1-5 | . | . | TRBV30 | CAWSAQGTQPQHF | TGTGCCTGGAGCGCACAGGGCACCCAGCCCCAGCATTTT
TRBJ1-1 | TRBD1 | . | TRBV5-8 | CASSFGQGGEAFF | TGTGCCAGCAGCTTCGGACAGGGGGGTGAAGCTTTCTTT
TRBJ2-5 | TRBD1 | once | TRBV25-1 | CASSEQRGQETQYF | TGTGCCAGCAGTGAGCAGAGGGGGCAGGAGACCCAGTACTTC
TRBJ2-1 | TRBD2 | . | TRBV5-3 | CARSLRTSGSKGKFF | TGTGCCAGAAGCTTGAGGACTAGCGGGAGTAAGGGCAAGTTCTTC
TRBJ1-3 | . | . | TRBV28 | CASREGRGNTIYF | TGTGCCAGCAGGGAGGGGCGTGGAAACACCATATATTTT
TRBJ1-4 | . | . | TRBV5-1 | CASSLDQGRNEKLFF | TGCGCCAGCAGCTTGGATCAGGGGCGGAATGAAAAACTGTTTTTT
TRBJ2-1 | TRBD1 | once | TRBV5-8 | CASRRPDRAGNEQFF | TGTGCCAGCCGACGCCCTGACAGGGCCGGCAATGAGCAGTTCTTC
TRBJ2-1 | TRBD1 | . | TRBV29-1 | CSVEAGGGNEQFF | TGCAGCGTTGAAGCAGGGGGTGGTAATGAGCAGTTCTTC
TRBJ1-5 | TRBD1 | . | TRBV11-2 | CASSIDRGWPQHF | TGTGCCAGCAGCATCGACAGGGGATGGCCCCAGCATTTT
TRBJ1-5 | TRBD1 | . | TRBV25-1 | CASNLQGPGNQPQHF | TGTGCCAGCAATTTACAGGGGCCGGGCAATCAGCCCCAGCATTTT
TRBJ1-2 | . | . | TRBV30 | CAWRDRGQRGGYTF | TGTGCCTGGAGGGACCGGGGCCAAAGGGGGGGCTACACCTTC
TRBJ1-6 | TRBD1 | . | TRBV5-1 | CASSPQGQGSNSPLHF | TGCGCCAGCAGCCCACAGGGACAGGGCTCAAATTCACCCCTCCACTTT
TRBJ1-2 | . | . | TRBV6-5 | CASSYPQGYGYTF | TGTGCCAGCAGTTACCCGCAGGGCTATGGCTACACCTTC
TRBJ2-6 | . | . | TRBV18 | CASSSTGKIHSGANVLTF | TGTGCCAGCTCAAGCACAGGGAAAATCCACTCTGGGGCCAACGTCCTGACTTTC
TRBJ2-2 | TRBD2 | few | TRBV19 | CASSIWSGGNTGELFF | TGTGCCAGTAGTATTTGGAGCGGGGGGAACACCGGGGAGCTGTTTTTT
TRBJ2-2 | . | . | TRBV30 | CAWRGPGELFF | TGTGCCTGGAGGGGGCCCGGGGAGCTGTTTTTT
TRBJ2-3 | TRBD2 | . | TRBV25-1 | CASSESASGRSTDTQYF | TGTGCCAGCAGTGAATCGGCTAGCGGGAGGAGCACAGATACGCAGTATTTT
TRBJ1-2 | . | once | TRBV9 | CASSVGSGQYYGYTF | TGTGCCAGCAGCGTAGGCTCAGGGCAATACTATGGCTACACCTTC
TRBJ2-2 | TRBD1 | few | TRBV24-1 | CATSDSVRRTGTTGELFF | TGTGCCACCAGTGATTCGGTACGCAGGACAGGGACCACCGGGGAGCTGTTTTTT
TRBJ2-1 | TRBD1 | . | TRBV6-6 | CASRDRGPYNEQFF | TGTGCCAGCAGGGACAGGGGGCCCTACAATGAGCAGTTCTTC
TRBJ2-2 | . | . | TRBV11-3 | CASSFPFGELFF | TGTGCCAGCAGCTTTCCCTTCGGGGAGCTGTTTTTT
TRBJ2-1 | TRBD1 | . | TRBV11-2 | CASSPRQGASDNEQFF | TGTGCCAGCAGCCCGAGACAGGGGGCCTCTGACAATGAGCAGTTCTTC
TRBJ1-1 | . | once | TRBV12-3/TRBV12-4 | CASSFPRSEAFF | TGTGCCAGCAGTTTTCCACGAAGTGAGGCTTTCTTT
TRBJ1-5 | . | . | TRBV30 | CAWTDGRAPNQPQHF | TGTGCCTGGACGGATGGGCGCGCCCCCAATCAGCCCCAGCATTTT
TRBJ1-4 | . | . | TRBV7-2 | CASSLTGGVTNEKLFF | TGTGCCAGCAGCTTAACCGGGGGGGTTACTAATGAAAAACTGTTTTTT